This passage covers 18 T cell receptor beta chains from one sample sequenced in a study of molecular identifiers for immune sequencing clone quantification. TCRdb fed the PCR reads into MiXCR, producing one record per CDR3 protein. The sample gives 300,000 to 400,000 distinct CDR3 sequences, about 23% of which show up once; 0.74% is in the top ten. Sequencing was done on a sample of naive CD8+ T cells from blood, with Jurkat cell RNA spiked in. Subset: FACS-sorted CD8+CD4-CCR7+CD45RA+ naive T cells. These receptors all come from a human donor in good health. Some libraries in this study had Jurkat cell RNA spiked in.

This clonotype has more than one count but fewer than ten. The chain carries TRBV30 and TRBJ2-3; no clear D. The germline V gene has CDR1 GTSNPN and CDR2 SVGIG (reference sequence). V was clipped by 4 bases and J by 0 bases, with 11 bases between them. The CDR3 consists of 14 residues. The CDR3 coding sequence is TGTGCCTGGAACGAGCGATCGAGCACAGATACGCAGTATTTT. Translation: CAWNERSSTDTQYF.

This clonotype was seen a few times. This likely comes from a read error, as the CDR3 has no conserved phenylalanine or tryptophan at its end. The chain joins TRBV29-1 to TRBJ2-3; 10 nucleotides align to TRBD2. The germline CDR1 and CDR2 sequences are SQVTM and ANQGSEA. This CDR3 contains 17 residues. V gave up 4 bases and J gave up 4 bases; unmatched junction bases: 14. CDR3 sequence reads: CSVGLAGAPSPPDTQYS. Written as DNA, the CDR3 is TGCAGCGTTGGTCTAGCGGGGGCCCCTTCTCCCCCAGATACGCAGTATTCT.

This clonotype showed up just once. This sequence joins TRBV7-6 and TRBJ2-2; D is ambiguous. The CDR3 contains 16 residues. CDR1 and CDR2 from the germline V gene are SGHVS and FNYEAQ. V lost 3 bases, J lost 1 base, and 12 bases lay in between. Here the CDR3 reads CASSLSVQLNTGELFF. The DNA of the CDR3 is TGTGCCAGCAGCTTGAGCGTACAGCTGAACACCGGGGAGCTGTTTTTT.

On this clonotype itself: Since a much larger clone is just one base distant, this may be a read error. The J gene is TRBJ2-7, the V gene TRBV5-4; 7 bases line up with TRBD1. The CDR3 runs 15 residues. The germline V gene has CDR1 SGHNT and CDR2 YYREEE (reference sequence). After removal of 5 bases from V and 4 bases from J, the junction contained 12 bases not matched to a gene. The DNA of the CDR3 is TGTGCCAGCAGTTTACGGATAGGGGGCTTATACGAGCAGTACTTC. It codes for CASSLRIGGLYEQYF.

In its sample, this clonotype was seen many times. The J gene is TRBJ1-1, the V gene TRBV20-1; D remains ambiguous. V lost 0 bases, J lost 0 bases, and 8 bases lay in between. The CDR3 contains 14 residues. Germline loops: CDR1 DFQATT, CDR2 SNEGSKA (reference sequence). This CDR3 is CSARDEGMNTEAFF. As DNA, the CDR3 is TGCAGTGCTAGAGATGAAGGAATGAACACTGAAGCTTTCTTT.

This clonotype was seen once. This could be a read error, since a much larger clone is one nucleotide away. The chain joins TRBV5-6 to TRBJ2-3; 11 bases map to TRBD1. Germline V gene lookup returns CDR1 SGHDT and CDR2 YYEEEE. The CDR3 contains 17 residues. CDR3 amino acids: CASSQGQGVYDTGTQYF. The DNA for the CDR3 is TGTGCCAGCAGCCAGGGACAGGGGGTATATGATACAGGTACGCAGTATTTT.

This clonotype was detected ten times or more. This rearrangement joins TRBV6-5 to TRBJ2-7, with 8 nucleotides matching TRBD1. V lost 0 bases, J lost 3 bases, and 7 bases stayed unmatched. Germline V lookup: CDR1 MNHEY, CDR2 SVGAGI. The CDR3 is made up of 16 amino acids. Here the CDR3 DNA reads TGTGCCAGCAGTTACTCATCGACAGGGGTATTCTACGAGCAGTACTTC. Its protein product is CASSYSSTGVFYEQYF.

This clonotype was found many times. J is TRBJ1-1 and V is TRBV4-3, with D unclear. The CDR3 spans 13 residues. Germline lookup yields CDR1 LGHNA and CDR2 YSLEER. V was shortened by 1 base and J by 4 bases, with 7 bases between the two germline ends. CDR3 nucleotide sequence: TGCGCCAGCAGCCAAGGTTGGGGCACTGAAGCTTTCTTT. The encoded protein is CASSQGWGTEAFF.

This clonotype occurred a few times. The chain employs TRBV11-2 and TRBJ1-6; D is ambiguous. This CDR3 comprises 15 residues. CDR1 is SGHAT, CDR2 FQNNGV, per germline. V was cut by 0 bases and J by 11 bases, with 14 bases left in between. This CDR3 is CASSLEGPLRPPLHF. CDR3 DNA: TGTGCCAGCAGCTTAGAGGGCCCTCTACGACCACCCCTCCACTTT.

The V call is TRBV10-2, the J call TRBJ1-2; TRBD1 is a possible D gene (6 bases). The CDR3 has 19 residues. Trimming stripped 7 bases from V and 1 base from J, with 28 bases between. Germline V gene sequence: CDR1 WSHSY, CDR2 SAAADI. CDR3 sequence: CASNKDSGQRVQLNYGYTF. The CDR3 DNA sequence: TGCGCCAGCAACAAAGATTCCGGACAGAGGGTACAACTTAACTATGGCTACACCTTC.

A remark on this clonotype: A read error may explain this, as a much larger clone is one base away. The rearrangement links TRBV4-1 to TRBJ2-7, with 7 bases matching TRBD2. The germline CDR1 and CDR2 sequences are MGHRA and YSYEKL. This CDR3 spans 15 amino acids. The CDR3 here is CASSPQAGVGYEQHF. The CDR3 nucleotides read TGCGCCAGCAGCCCACAGGCGGGAGTTGGGTACGAGCAGCACTTC.

This clonotype came up once. The chain uses TRBV27 and TRBJ2-7; D is unresolved. V dropped 3 bases and J dropped 1 base, with 13 bases sitting between them. The germline CDR1 and CDR2 sequences are MNHEY and SMNVEV (reference sequence). The CDR3 consists of 15 residues. This chain's CDR3 is CASSFRPARSYEQYF. The CDR3 DNA is TGTGCCAGCAGTTTTCGGCCGGCCAGATCCTACGAGCAGTACTTC.

CDR3 region: CASSPVRGYQETQYF. CDR3 in DNA: TGTGCCAGCAGCCCCGTTAGGGGGTACCAAGAGACCCAGTACTTC. V and J are TRBV9 and TRBJ2-5; the D gene is possibly TRBD1 (6 bases). V lost 4 bases to trimming and J lost 0 bases, with 13 bases between them. Looked up from germline, CDR1 is SGDLS and CDR2 is YYNGEE. There are 15 residues in the CDR3.

The chain combines TRBV27 with TRBJ1-1; the D gene is possibly TRBD1 (6 bases). Germline V gene data show CDR1 as MNHEY and CDR2 as SMNVEV (reference sequence). Trimming took 3 bases from V and 0 from J, leaving 14 bases between them. The CDR3 has 16 amino acids. This chain's CDR3 is CASSFSSRGMNTEAFF. In DNA, the CDR3 is TGTGCCAGCAGTTTCTCATCCAGGGGCATGAACACTGAAGCTTTCTTT.

Details on this clonotype: The junction differs from germline at one of its ends, possibly a read error. This chain connects TRBV7-2 to TRBJ2-7; 10 nucleotides agree with TRBD1. Germline-derived CDR1 and CDR2 are SGHTA and FQGNSA. The CDR3 spans 15 residues. Here the CDR3 DNA reads TGTGCCAGCAGCTTACCGGGACAGGGGTACTACGAGCAGTGCTTC. Protein sequence: CASSLPGQGYYEQCF. The whole variable domain, filled in from reference TRBV7-2 and TRBJ2-7, reads GAGVSQSPSNKVTEKGKDVELRCDPISGHTALYWYRQSLGQGLEFLIYFQGNSAPDKSGLPSDRFSAERTGGSVSTLTIQRTQQEDSAVYLCASSLPGQGYYEQCFGPGTRLTVT.

The chain has TRBV2 and TRBJ2-3; no definite D call. The V end lost 3 bases, the J end lost 0 bases, and 7 bases lay between the germline ends. The CDR3 contains 14 residues. CDR1 SNHLY and CDR2 FYNNEI come from the germline V gene. CDR3 sequence (DNA): TGTGCCAGCAGTGAGGGCTCGAGCACAGATACGCAGTATTTT. Protein: CASSEGSSTDTQYF. The whole variable domain, remainder taken from reference TRBV2 and TRBJ2-3, is EPEVTQTPSHQVTQMGQEVILRCVPISNHLYFYWYRQILGQKVEFLVSFYNNEISEKSEIFDDQFSVERPDGSNFTLKIRSTKLEDSAMYFCASSEGSSTDTQYFGPGTRLTVL.

This rearrangement joins TRBV19 to TRBJ2-7; D is unclear. The germline V gene encodes CDR1 LNHDA and CDR2 SQIVND (reference sequence). V lost 3 bases and J 0 bases, leaving 9 bases between the germline ends. The CDR3 is made up of 14 amino acids. The DNA for the CDR3 is TGTGCCAGTAGTATTGCAGATCTCTCCTACGAGCAGTACTTC. Protein sequence: CASSIADLSYEQYF.

This clonotype was found many times. The chain is built from TRBV9 and TRBJ2-7; no clear D. With 4 bases removed from V and 5 bases from J, the gap between germline ends came to 13 bases. The CDR3 has 13 residues. Germline loops: CDR1 SGDLS, CDR2 YYNGEE. CDR3 loop: CASSPTRTHEQYF. The CDR3 coding sequence is TGTGCCAGCAGCCCGACGCGGACCCACGAGCAGTACTTC.